This TCR beta chain is from a study of blood T cells in healthy people across ages. Healthy Caucasian individuals from Russia aged about 6 to 95 were enrolled as donors. Turning to this clonotype: Its antigen is still unknown.

General study results and limits: Long-lived and aged donors differed, with more naive CD4+ cells and higher diversity in the long-lived. Estimates of diversity drawn from one million T cells were considered underestimates. Roughly linear declines in TCR beta diversity per million T cells occurred with age.

The germline CDR1 and CDR2 sequences are MNHEY and SVGAGI. This CDR3 region has 18 residues. Trimming at V came to 2 bases and at J to 0 bases, leaving 9 bases not matched to a gene. For the second PCR, which ran for 7 to 11 cycles, a sample-barcoded 5' primer and a J-beta primer mix were used. Via MiXCR, TCRdb re-called the 5' RACE reads, giving one row per CDR3 protein. The sample has about 970,000 distinct CDR3 sequences; roughly 51% are singletons. This chain uses TRBV6-5 with TRBJ2-3, with TRBD1 matching 9 bases. The source is an older woman in good health. Sequencing was done on a sample of blood. CDR3 residues: CASSYGQGQGTSTDTQYF. The DNA for the CDR3 is TGTGCCAGCAGTTACGGGCAGGGACAGGGCACTAGCACAGATACGCAGTATTTT.